This TCR beta chain was recovered during a study of blood T cell repertoires in COVID-19. Trimming took 4 bases from V and 7 from J; bases not matched to a gene: 17. This CDR3 contains 17 residues. CDR1 is SGHDT, CDR2 YYEEEE, per germline. The assay was immunoSEQ multiplex PCR, and TCRdb's table has in-frame clones only and misses some. This sample has a few hundred thousand clones; 85% to 90% occur once, and the top ten carry approximately 2.1%. The sequenced sample consisted of peripheral blood. The sequence derives from a woman aged 60-75 years with COVID-19, enrolled during active disease. This chain links TRBV5-6 with TRBJ2-5; 9 nucleotides agree with TRBD1. CDR3 sequence (DNA): TGTGCCAGCAGCGGCACGGGACAGGGACCCCAAGAGACGACCCAGTACTTC. Translating it yields CASSGTGQGPQETTQYF.